The rows below give T cell receptor beta chains drawn from one sample of a study of T cell responses to AZD1222 COVID-19 vaccine. The assay was immunoSEQ multiplex PCR, and TCRdb's table has in-frame clones only and misses some. The sample includes some 110,000 clones, about 91% of them seen just once. The sequencing used peripheral blood, collected on day 0 of AZD1222 vaccination. These receptors came from an adult in good health. Both conserved end residues are part of each CDR3. The order of the fields is J gene, clone size, V gene, D gene, CDR3 DNA, CDR3 protein. D genes are given only for firm matches. The listing skips clone size in some rows; elsewhere it reads once, few, many or a size class.

TRBJ1-2	.	TRBV6-2/TRBV6-3	.	TGTGCCAGCAGTTATAAGCGGCAGGGAGAATATGGCTACACCTTC	CASSYKRQGEYGYTF
TRBJ1-2	.	TRBV7-2	.	TGTGCCAGCAGCGGACAGACTAACTATGGCTACACCTTC	CASSGQTNYGYTF
TRBJ1-5	.	TRBV5-5	TRBD1	TGTGCCAGCAGCCAACTACTGACAGGGGGCAATCAGCCCCAGCATTTT	CASSQLLTGGNQPQHF
TRBJ1-4	.	TRBV29-1	.	TGCAGCGGTTACGACAGCGCTAATGAAAAACTGTTTTTT	CSGYDSANEKLFF
TRBJ1-2	.	TRBV15	TRBD1	TGTGCCACCAGCAGGTCGACAGGGGGCACCTTTAACTATGGCTACACCTTC	CATSRSTGGTFNYGYTF
TRBJ1-4	.	TRBV28	TRBD1	TGTGCCAGCAGCCGAACAGGGGCGACTAATGAAAAACTGTTTTTT	CASSRTGATNEKLFF
TRBJ2-1	.	TRBV4-3	TRBD1	TGCGCCAGCAGCCAAGATTACCGGGACAGCTACAATGAGCAGTTCTTC	CASSQDYRDSYNEQFF
TRBJ2-7	.	TRBV12-5	TRBD2	TGTGCTAGTGGTACCGCCAGCGGGAAGAACTACGAGCAGTACTTC	CASGTASGKNYEQYF
TRBJ1-2	.	TRBV7-2	TRBD1	TGTGCCAGCAGCTCCGGGACAGGGGCGGGAGGCTACACCTTC	CASSSGTGAGGYTF
TRBJ2-5	.	TRBV28	TRBD1	TGTGCCAGCAGGGGACAGGGAATGGAGACCCAGTACTTC	CASRGQGMETQYF
TRBJ2-5	.	TRBV7-7	TRBD1	TGTGCCAGCAGCCCAAGGACAGGGATGATAGAGACCCAGTACTTC	CASSPRTGMIETQYF
TRBJ2-7	.	TRBV24-1	.	TGTGCCACCAGTGGCCTGGACACATCCAGCTCCTACGAGCAGTACTTC	CATSGLDTSSSYEQYF
TRBJ2-7	.	TRBV19	.	TGTGCCAGTAGTATAGAAGACAGATACGAGCAGTACTTC	CASSIEDRYEQYF
TRBJ2-3	once	TRBV7-2	TRBD1	TGTGCCAGCAGCTTAATGGACAGGAGCACAGATACGCAGTATTTT	CASSLMDRSTDTQYF
TRBJ1-1	.	TRBV6-5	.	TGTGCCAGCAGGGAGAGGGGGAGGTTGGCTTTCTTT	CASRERGRLAFF
TRBJ2-7	.	TRBV21-1	.	TGTGCCAGCACCTTGCCCCCTACTACCCACGAGCAGTACTTC	CASTLPPTTHEQYF
TRBJ2-6	.	TRBV6-1	.	TGTGCCAGCAGTGACCGGGGCTCTGGGGCCAACGTCCTGACTTTC	CASSDRGSGANVLTF
TRBJ1-2	.	TRBV5-1	TRBD1	TGCGCCAGCAGCCAGGGGACAGGGCGGGGCTACACCTTC	CASSQGTGRGYTF
TRBJ1-2	.	TRBV6-1	.	TGTGCCAGCAGTGAAGTACCGCAGGACCCTAACTATGGCTACACCTTC	CASSEVPQDPNYGYTF
TRBJ1-2	medium-sized	TRBV11-3	.	TGTGCCAGCAGCGGACAGCCAACCTTTGGTGGCTACACCTTC	CASSGQPTFGGYTF
TRBJ1-1	.	TRBV9	TRBD1	TGTGCCAGCAGCAACCCGGGACAGGGAACTTTCTTT	CASSNPGQGTFF
TRBJ2-2	.	TRBV7-3	TRBD1	TGTGCCAGCAGCTTTCGACAGGGGGCGCCCGGGGAGCTGTTTTTT	CASSFRQGAPGELFF
TRBJ2-3	once	TRBV19	TRBD2	TGTGCCAGTAGTATAGATCTAGCGGGAGGGGCAGATACGCAGTATTTT	CASSIDLAGGADTQYF
TRBJ2-5	.	TRBV7-9	.	TGTGCCAGCAGCTTAGGTGGCAGGGCCTTGACCCAAGAGACCCAGTACTTC	CASSLGGRALTQETQYF
TRBJ2-3	.	TRBV27	.	TGTGCCAGCACCCTAGGGGGACATAGCACAGATACGCAGTATTTT	CASTLGGHSTDTQYF
TRBJ1-6	.	TRBV6-2/TRBV6-3	TRBD1	TGTGCCAGCAGTTACGGGACAGGGATCCATTCACCCCTCCACTTT	CASSYGTGIHSPLHF
TRBJ2-7	.	TRBV2	TRBD2	TGTGCCAGCAGTGAGGCTAGCGGGGGTAAGCAGTACTTC	CASSEASGGKQYF
TRBJ1-1	.	TRBV11-2	.	TGTGCCAGCACCGACGCCGGGGGCGGATACACTGAAGCTTTCTTT	CASTDAGGGYTEAFF
TRBJ2-3	.	TRBV2	.	TGTGCCAGCAGGACACTGAGCACAGATACGCAGTATTTT	CASRTLSTDTQYF
TRBJ2-2	.	TRBV5-1	TRBD1	TGCGCCAGCACGGACAGGGTGGGGGCGAACACCGGGGAGCTGTTTTTT	CASTDRVGANTGELFF
TRBJ2-2	.	TRBV4-3	.	TGCGCCAGCAGCCAAGGTCCATGGACAGACACCGGGGAGCTGTTTTTT	CASSQGPWTDTGELFF
TRBJ1-4	.	TRBV3-1/TRBV3-2	.	TGTGCCAGCAGCCAAGGACTTCCTGTGGCTAATGAAAAACTGTTTTTT	CASSQGLPVANEKLFF
TRBJ2-7	.	TRBV7-5	.	TGTGTCAGAAGCTCTAAGACAGACACCTACGAGCAGTACTTC	CVRSSKTDTYEQYF
TRBJ1-2	.	TRBV4-1	TRBD1	TGCGCCAGCAGCCCCACAGGGGGGCACTATGGCTACACCTTC	CASSPTGGHYGYTF
TRBJ2-7	.	TRBV6-2/TRBV6-3	.	TGTGCCAGCAGTCCCTACACTCAACCCTACGAGCAGTACTTC	CASSPYTQPYEQYF
TRBJ2-7	.	TRBV18	TRBD1	TGTGCCAGCTCACCAGACAGGGGCACCGTCGGTGGGCAGTACTTC	CASSPDRGTVGGQYF
TRBJ2-5	few	TRBV9	TRBD1	TGTGCCAGCAGCGTAGATGGGGACAGGGACCGGGCCCAGTACTTC	CASSVDGDRDRAQYF
TRBJ2-2	.	TRBV7-2	.	TGTGCCAGCAGCTTCAGGAGGGGGAGTAACACCGGGGAGCTGTTTTTT	CASSFRRGSNTGELFF
TRBJ1-1	once	TRBV19	.	TGTGCCAGTAGTATAGCGGGGGGATGGACTGAAGCTTTCTTT	CASSIAGGWTEAFF
TRBJ1-4	.	TRBV7-2	TRBD1	TGTGCCAGCAGCCGGGGACAGCCCAAGCGGGGGGCTAATGAAAAACTGTTTTTT	CASSRGQPKRGANEKLFF
TRBJ1-5	.	TRBV7-6	TRBD1	TGTGCCAGCAGCGCGGGACAGGGGGCTTGGCAGCCCCAGCATTTT	CASSAGQGAWQPQHF
TRBJ2-2	.	TRBV5-1	.	TGCGCCAGCAGACAGGACATCAACACCGGGGAGCTGTTTTTT	CASRQDINTGELFF
TRBJ1-3	.	TRBV7-8	.	TGTGCCAGCACAACCCAGGGAAACACCATATATTTT	CASTTQGNTIYF
TRBJ2-7	once	TRBV2	.	TGTGCCAGCAGTGTGGGGCTTCACCCGTACGAGCAGTACTTC	CASSVGLHPYEQYF
TRBJ2-7	few	TRBV21-1	.	TGTGCCAGCAGCCCCCGGGACGGATATGGATACGAGCAGTACTTC	CASSPRDGYGYEQYF
TRBJ1-1	.	TRBV7-9	.	TGTGCCAGCAGCTTAAGGGGACTGAACACTGAAGCTTTCTTT	CASSLRGLNTEAFF
TRBJ2-1	.	TRBV4-2	TRBD2	TGTGCCAGCAGCCTACATACGATGACTAGCGGGAGTTCCGGGGAGCAGTTCTTC	CASSLHTMTSGSSGEQFF
TRBJ2-3	.	TRBV7-8	.	TGTGCCAGCAGCCAGTACACAGATACGCAGTATTTT	CASSQYTDTQYF
TRBJ2-1	.	TRBV5-1	.	TGCGCCAGCAGCTTGCCCACTAGTGACCCTCACAATGAGCAGTTCTTC	CASSLPTSDPHNEQFF
TRBJ2-3	.	TRBV5-8	TRBD1	TGTGCCAGCAGCTTAGGGGACAGGCCCACAGATACGCAGTATTTT	CASSLGDRPTDTQYF
TRBJ2-2	.	TRBV7-9	TRBD2	TGTGCCAGCAGACCAGGCGGGCTAGCGGGCACCGGGGAGCTGTTTTTT	CASRPGGLAGTGELFF
TRBJ2-2	.	TRBV7-2	TRBD2	TGTGCCAGCAGCTTAGTCGCTAGCGGGGGGCTAAACACCGGGGAGCTGTTTTTT	CASSLVASGGLNTGELFF
TRBJ1-2	.	TRBV4-3	.	TGCGCCAGCAGCCCCGGGGAGGGGTTCTATGGCTACACCTTC	CASSPGEGFYGYTF
TRBJ2-2	.	TRBV6-2/TRBV6-3	.	TGTGCCAGCAGTTACTCTCAGTCTACCGGGGAGCTGTTTTTT	CASSYSQSTGELFF